This entry lists 12 T cell receptor beta chains sequenced from one sample in a study of regulatory T cells in long-lasting Graves disease. As to time point: persistent/refractory GD, antithyroid drugs over 5 years with positive TRAb. The TCR library was made from RNA that had been extracted from PBMCs in TRIzol. Arm-PCR with iRepertoire HTBI primers amplified the CDR3 regions for these TCR beta libraries. In TCRdb, the multiplex PCR reads were re-called with MiXCR into one record per CDR3 protein. The table shows some 370,000 distinct CDR3 sequences, with about 23% occurring only once. Specimen: peripheral blood mononuclear cells (PBMCs), collected when the disease was refractory, from a patient treated with antithyroid drugs. These receptors all come from a woman aged 40 to 50 with Graves disease.

The chain is built from TRBV7-8 and TRBJ2-5; D may be TRBD1 or TRBD2 (7 bases each). The CDR3 loop spans 15 amino acids. Trimming took 5 bases from V and 5 from J, leaving 18 bases between them. Germline CDR1 is SGHVS and CDR2 is FQNEAQ. The CDR3 here is CASSAGGGVLETQYF. Written as DNA, the CDR3 is TGTGCCAGCAGCGCAGGGGGGGGGGTCTTGGAGACCCAGTACTTC.

At least ten counts were recorded for this clonotype. The chain links TRBV24-1 to TRBJ1-5, with no clear D. The CDR3 totals 13 residues. V gave up 2 bases and J gave up 7 bases, with 8 bases separating them. The germline V gene has CDR1 KGHDR and CDR2 SFDVKD. The CDR3 protein is CATSDSSAQPQHF. The CDR3 DNA reads as TGTGCCACCAGTGATTCCAGCGCCCAGCCCCAGCATTTT.

This clonotype was seen ten or more times. J is TRBJ2-4 and V is TRBV25-1; 8 bases are shared with TRBD2. The germline V gene encodes CDR1 MGHDK and CDR2 SYGVNS. V shed 2 bases, J shed 8 bases, and the junction held 5 bases outside the gene matches. This CDR3 region has 14 residues. This chain's CDR3 is CASSEGGGRHIQYF. CDR3 DNA sequence: TGTGCCAGCAGTGAAGGCGGCGGGAGGCACATTCAGTACTTC. Drawing the rest from reference TRBV25-1 and TRBJ2-4, the complete variable domain is EADIYQTPRYLVIGTGKKITLECSQTMGHDKMYWYQQDPGMELHLIHYSYGVNSTEKGDLSSESTVSRIRTEHFPLTLESARPSHTSQYLCASSEGGGRHIQYFGAGTRLSVL.

This clonotype was detected many times. The chain carries TRBV2 and TRBJ1-1, with D unresolved. The CDR3 is 17 residues long. Trimming shortened V by 3 bases and J by 1 base, and 18 bases separated the two germline ends. The germline V gene encodes CDR1 SNHLY and CDR2 FYNNEI. CDR3 sequence reads: CASSDLVAFSRNTEAFF. Here the CDR3 DNA reads TGTGCCAGCAGTGATCTAGTCGCGTTTTCAAGGAACACTGAAGCTTTCTTT. Filled out from reference TRBV2 and TRBJ1-1, the complete variable domain reads EPEVTQTPSHQVTQMGQEVILRCVPISNHLYFYWYRQILGQKVEFLVSFYNNEISEKSEIFDDQFSVERPDGSNFTLKIRSTKLEDSAMYFCASSDLVAFSRNTEAFFGQGTRLTVV.

This clonotype was seen once. Sequence at one end of the junction differs from germline and may be a read error. The gene calls are TRBV28 and TRBJ1-1, with a tentative D call TRBD1 (6 bases). Germline V gene data show CDR1 as MDHEN and CDR2 as SYDVKM. The CDR3 runs 12 residues. This CDR3 reads CASRRGGTETFF. The CDR3 nucleotides are TGTGCCAGCAGACGGGGGGGCACTGAAACTTTCTTT.

This clonotype was counted only a few times. J is TRBJ1-2 and V is TRBV2; D may be TRBD1 (5 bases). Trimming removed 6 bases from V and 3 bases from J, with 17 bases in between. Germline CDR1 and CDR2: SNHLY and FYNNEI. The CDR3 loop spans 15 amino acids. Here the CDR3 reads CASSPNRNPYYGYTF. For the CDR3, the DNA is TGTGCCAGCAGCCCAAACAGGAACCCGTACTATGGCTACACCTTC.

This clonotype was recorded many times. The V call is TRBV28, the J call TRBJ2-5; D is undetermined. The V end was cut by 5 bases, the J end by 9 bases, with 16 bases between. Germline V gene lookup returns CDR1 MDHEN and CDR2 SYDVKM. This CDR3 contains 13 residues. The CDR3, as DNA: TGTGCCAGCAGTGCCAGTGGGTTTTCGGCCCAGTACTTC. Amino acid sequence: CASSASGFSAQYF.

This clonotype was detected many times. The chain joins TRBV2 to TRBJ2-4; possibly TRBD1 for D (6 bases). Germline V gene data show CDR1 as SNHLY and CDR2 as FYNNEI. V was cut by 5 bases and J by 3 bases, with 20 bases left in between. The CDR3 runs to 17 residues. The CDR3 coding sequence is TGTGCCAGCAGTAGGGACAACGGAAGAATGGACAAAAACATTCAGTACTTC. Its protein is CASSRDNGRMDKNIQYF. The full variable domain, rest sourced from reference TRBV2 and TRBJ2-4, is EPEVTQTPSHQVTQMGQEVILRCVPISNHLYFYWYRQILGQKVEFLVSFYNNEISEKSEIFDDQFSVERPDGSNFTLKIRSTKLEDSAMYFCASSRDNGRMDKNIQYFGAGTRLSVL.

The chain combines TRBV9 with TRBJ2-2, with 10 bases aligning to TRBD2. Germline CDR1 SGDLS, CDR2 YYNGEE. The CDR3 is made up of 19 amino acids. V lost 3 bases, J lost 4 bases, and 15 bases stayed unmatched. The CDR3 sequence: CASSARTGRLAGRTGELFF. CDR3 coding DNA: TGTGCCAGCAGCGCCCGGACAGGGCGACTAGCGGGCCGCACCGGGGAGCTGTTTTTT.

This clonotype showed up many times. The rearrangement uses TRBV28 and TRBJ2-7; no clear D. This CDR3 is built from 14 residues. Germline V gives CDR1 MDHEN, CDR2 SYDVKM. Deletions cut 5 bases from V and 3 bases from J, with 14 bases between. CDR3 loop: CASSPLKANYEQYF. CDR3 in DNA: TGTGCCAGCAGTCCCCTTAAGGCGAACTACGAGCAGTACTTC.

This chain uses TRBV12-3 or TRBV12-4 with TRBJ2-7; TRBD2 agrees at 13 bases. The V segment lost 3 bases and the J segment 8 bases; nucleotides outside the gene matches: 10. The CDR3 runs 16 residues. The CDR3 DNA sequence: TGTGCCAGCAGTTTTTCACTAGCGGGAGGGCCGAGTCAGCAGTACTTC. It codes for CASSFSLAGGPSQQYF.

This clonotype showed up just a few times. The genes are TRBV11-1 and TRBJ2-1, with 13 nucleotides matching TRBD2. The V and J ends lost 4 bases and 7 bases, in that order; junction bases with no gene match: 10. This CDR3 is built from 17 residues. CDR1 and CDR2 (germline): SGHAT, FQDESV (reference sequence). The CDR3 spells CASSYGLAGELKNEQFF. CDR3 bases: TGTGCCAGCAGCTACGGACTAGCGGGAGAATTAAAGAATGAGCAGTTCTTC.